This T cell receptor beta chain emerged from a study of blood T cell repertoires in COVID-19. V lost 6 bases to trimming and J lost 10 bases; unmatched junction nucleotides: 8. Germline V gives CDR1 MNHEY, CDR2 SVGAGI. The CDR3 extends over 14 amino acids. In the authors' methods: How many nucleated cells were present was estimated from reference gene primer amplification. Clones were sequenced by immunoSEQ multiplex PCR, and TCRdb holds only the in-frame ones, with some missing. That table is the source of V, J and clone size, and D and trimming were worked out from the DNA. The sample lists under 40,000 clones, around 86% occurring once.

The clonotype comes from a man in his 60s with active COVID-19. The chain uses TRBV6-5 and TRBJ1-6; TRBD1 aligns across 8 bases. Sample: peripheral blood. CDR3 nucleotide sequence: TGTGCCAGCAGCTCCGACAGGGGAGGCTCACCCCTCCACTTT. This codes for CASSSDRGGSPLHF.